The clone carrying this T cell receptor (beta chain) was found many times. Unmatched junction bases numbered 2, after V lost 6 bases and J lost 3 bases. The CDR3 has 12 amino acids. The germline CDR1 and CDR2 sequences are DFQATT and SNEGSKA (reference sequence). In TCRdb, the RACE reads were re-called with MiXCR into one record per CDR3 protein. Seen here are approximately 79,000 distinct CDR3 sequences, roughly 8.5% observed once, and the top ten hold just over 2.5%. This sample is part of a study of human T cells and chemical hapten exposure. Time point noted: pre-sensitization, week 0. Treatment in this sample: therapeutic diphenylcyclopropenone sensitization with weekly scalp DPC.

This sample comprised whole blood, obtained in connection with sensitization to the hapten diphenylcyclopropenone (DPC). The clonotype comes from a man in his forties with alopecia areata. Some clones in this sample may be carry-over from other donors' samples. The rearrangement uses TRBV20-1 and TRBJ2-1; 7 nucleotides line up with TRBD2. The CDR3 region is CSAGTNYNEQFF. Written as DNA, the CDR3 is TGCAGTGCGGGGACTAACTACAATGAGCAGTTCTTC.